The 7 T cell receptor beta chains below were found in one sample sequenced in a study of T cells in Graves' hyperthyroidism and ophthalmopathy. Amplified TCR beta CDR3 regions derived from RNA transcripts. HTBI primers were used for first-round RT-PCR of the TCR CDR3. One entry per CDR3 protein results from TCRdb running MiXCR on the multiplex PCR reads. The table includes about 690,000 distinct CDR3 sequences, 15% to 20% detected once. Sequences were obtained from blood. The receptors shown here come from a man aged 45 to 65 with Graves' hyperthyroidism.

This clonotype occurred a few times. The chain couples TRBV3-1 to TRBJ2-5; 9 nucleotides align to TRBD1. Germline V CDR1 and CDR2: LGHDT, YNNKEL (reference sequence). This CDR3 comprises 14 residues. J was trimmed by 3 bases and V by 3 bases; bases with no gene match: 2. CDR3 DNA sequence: TGTGCCAGCAGCCAGGGACAGGGCGAAGAGACCCAGTACTTC. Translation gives CASSQGQGEETQYF.

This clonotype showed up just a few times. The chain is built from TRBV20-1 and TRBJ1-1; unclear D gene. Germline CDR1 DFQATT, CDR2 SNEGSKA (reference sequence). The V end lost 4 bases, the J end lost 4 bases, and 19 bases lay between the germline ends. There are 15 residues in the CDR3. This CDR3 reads CSATEDRAVGTEAFF. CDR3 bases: TGCAGTGCTACAGAGGATAGAGCTGTAGGCACTGAAGCTTTCTTT.

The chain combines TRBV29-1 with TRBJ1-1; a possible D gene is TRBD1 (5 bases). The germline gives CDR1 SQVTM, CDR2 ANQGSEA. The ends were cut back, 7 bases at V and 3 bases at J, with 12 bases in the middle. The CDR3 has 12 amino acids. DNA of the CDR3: TGCAGCGGTGTTACAGGTGACACTGAAGCTTTCTTT. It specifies CSGVTGDTEAFF.

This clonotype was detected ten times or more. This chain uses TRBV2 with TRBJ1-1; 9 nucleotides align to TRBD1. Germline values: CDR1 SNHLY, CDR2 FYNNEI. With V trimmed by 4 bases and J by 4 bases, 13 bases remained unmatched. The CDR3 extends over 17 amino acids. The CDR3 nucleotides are TGTGCCAGCAGTGTCCCTACAGGGGGCCAGGTAGGCACTGAAGCTTTCTTT. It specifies CASSVPTGGQVGTEAFF.

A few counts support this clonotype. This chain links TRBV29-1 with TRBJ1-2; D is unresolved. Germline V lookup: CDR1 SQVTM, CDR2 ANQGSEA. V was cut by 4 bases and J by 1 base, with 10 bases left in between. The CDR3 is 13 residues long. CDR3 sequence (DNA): TGCAGCGTTGGGGTAGGGCTTAACTATGGCTACACCTTC. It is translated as CSVGVGLNYGYTF.

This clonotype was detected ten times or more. The CDR3: CASNPGQATDTQYF. The CDR3 DNA reads as TGTGCCAGCAACCCGGGACAGGCCACAGATACGCAGTATTTT. V is TRBV6-2 or TRBV6-3 and J is TRBJ2-3, with TRBD1 matching 8 bases. V lost 7 bases, J lost 2 bases, and 5 bases stayed unmatched. Per the germline V gene, CDR1 is MNHEY and CDR2 is SVGEGT. This CDR3 contains 14 residues.

The CDR3 sequence: CAGDREVNTEAFF. The CDR3 DNA reads as TGTGCCGGAGACAGGGAGGTGAACACTGAAGCTTTCTTT. The chain links TRBV2 to TRBJ1-1; TRBD1 matches at 7 bases. Germline V gene sequence: CDR1 SNHLY, CDR2 FYNNEI. There are 13 residues in the CDR3. V dropped 11 bases and J dropped 0; count of bases not matched to a gene: 6.